These 3 T cell receptor beta chains share one sample of origin, sequenced in a study of blood T cell repertoires in COVID-19 (dated by TCRdb to 2018 to 2020). Receptors were amplified or captured by the immunoSEQ multiplex PCR assay. The table comes from immuneACCESS by way of TCRdb, which keeps in-frame sequences with V and J called. Part of the clones is missing from these tables; in studies checked, under half for an unresolved V gene and the rest for unknown reasons. This sample gives approximately 250,000 clones in total; approximately 88% of them show up just once. The ten largest clones capture roughly 1.2% of the sample. The sequencing sample was made of PBMCs or T cells enriched from blood (not recorded which). These receptors all stem from a woman aged 40 to 55 with acute COVID-19.

The chain recombines TRBV9 with TRBJ2-1, with D perhaps matching TRBD2 (5 bases). The CDR3 loop spans 19 amino acids. Germline values: CDR1 SGDLS, CDR2 YYNGEE. The V end lost 4 bases, the J end lost 6 bases, and 29 bases lay between the germline ends. CDR3 DNA: TGTGCCAGCAGCCCCAGTAGTTCCGGAACGGGGAACCATTTCAATGAGCAGTTCTTC. This encodes CASSPSSSGTGNHFNEQFF.

This chain connects TRBV9 to TRBJ2-2; TRBD1 might be the D (6 bases). Germline CDR1 and CDR2: SGDLS and YYNGEE. This CDR3 comprises 15 residues. The germline V and J ends were trimmed by 0 bases and 3 bases, with 9 bases remaining between them. Here the CDR3 DNA reads TGTGCCAGCAGCGTAGGGAGGACAGACACCGGGGAGCTGTTTTTT. Translating gives CASSVGRTDTGELFF.

The rearrangement joins TRBV30 to TRBJ1-2; TRBD1 matches at 9 bases. Germline V CDR1 and CDR2: GTSNPN, SVGIG (reference sequence). The CDR3 consists of 13 residues. V shed 0 bases and J 6 bases; nucleotides not matched to a gene: 2. Written as DNA, the CDR3 is TGTGCCTGGAGTGTACAGGGGGCGAATGGCTACACCTTC. Translation gives CAWSVQGANGYTF. Full variable domain (remainder filled in from reference TRBV30 and TRBJ1-2): SQTIHQWPATLVQPVGSPLSLECTVEGTSNPNLYWYRQAAGRGLQLLFYSVGIGQISSEVPQNLSASRPQDRQFILSSKKLLLSDSGFYLCAWSVQGANGYTFGSGTRLTVV.